The rows below give T cell receptor beta chains drawn from one sample of a study of cytomegalovirus exposure and HLA in healthy donors. TCRdb keeps only in-frame clones here, not all; method: immunoSEQ multiplex PCR. The sample lists about 37,000 clones; roughly 82% were seen once. Sequenced: PBMCs. The origin of the receptors is a woman younger than 35 in good health and CMV-seropositive. Both conserved end residues are part of each CDR3. Fields, in order: clone size, J gene, V gene, D gene, CDR3 DNA, CDR3 protein. A D gene is named only where the DNA matches it firmly. Size is omitted from some rows. Given values are once, few, many or a class for expanded clones.

>NA|TRBJ1-1|TRBV18|TRBD1
TGTGCCAGCTCACCCCAGCCGGCGGACAGGGTGAATGAAGCTTTCTTT
CASSPQPADRVNEAFF
>NA|TRBJ2-7|TRBV5-4|NA
TGTGCCAGCAGCCGTTCCGGGGAGCGTAGCGAGCAGTACTTC
CASSRSGERSEQYF
>few|TRBJ1-1|TRBV5-4|TRBD1
TGTGCCAGCAGCTATGACAGGGCAGGTACTGAAGCTTTCTTT
CASSYDRAGTEAFF
>NA|TRBJ2-2|TRBV7-9|NA
TGTGCCAGCAGCTTGGGGGCTCACGGGGAGCTGTTTTTT
CASSLGAHGELFF
>few|TRBJ1-2|TRBV5-1|TRBD1
TGCGCCAGCAGACCTAACTCCGGGACAGGGTATGGCTACACCTTC
CASRPNSGTGYGYTF
>NA|TRBJ2-3|TRBV18|TRBD2
TGTGCCAGCTCACCCTATGTCAAGCGGGGGGTCACAGATACGCAGTATTTT
CASSPYVKRGVTDTQYF
>once|TRBJ1-6|TRBV30|NA
TGTGCCTGGAGTTTCGACAATGATAATTCACCCCTCCACTTT
CAWSFDNDNSPLHF
>few|TRBJ1-2|TRBV27|NA
TGTGCCAGCAGCAAAGACAGACTCTATGGCTACACCTTC
CASSKDRLYGYTF
>NA|TRBJ1-1|TRBV19|NA
TGTGCCAGTAGTTCGGGACAGAACACTGAAGCTTTCTTT
CASSSGQNTEAFF
>few|TRBJ1-2|TRBV27|NA
TGTGCCAGCAGTTCAGGGTATGGCTACACCTTC
CASSSGYGYTF
>NA|TRBJ2-7|TRBV9|TRBD1
TGTGCCAGCAGCGTAGATTTTGGCCGGGCCAGGGGGCACGAGCAGTACTTC
CASSVDFGRARGHEQYF
>NA|TRBJ2-2|TRBV9|NA
TGTGCCAGCAGCGTATCCTACACCGGGGAGCTGTTTTTT
CASSVSYTGELFF
>NA|TRBJ2-1|TRBV19|TRBD2
TGTGCCAGTGTAGCGGGCAGCTCCTACAATGAGCAGTTCTTC
CASVAGSSYNEQFF
>NA|TRBJ1-1|TRBV19|NA
TGTGCCAGTAGTTGGGGGAGGGGGAACACTGAAGCTTTCTTT
CASSWGRGNTEAFF
>NA|TRBJ2-7|TRBV27|TRBD1
TGTGCCACAGGAAACAGGGGAAACGAGCAGTACTTC
CATGNRGNEQYF
>few|TRBJ2-6|TRBV5-5|NA
TGTGCCAGCAGCTTACAGGGTGGGCGACTAGGGGCCAACGTCCTGACTTTC
CASSLQGGRLGANVLTF
>NA|TRBJ1-1|TRBV5-6|NA
TGTGCCAGCAGCTTGCTGCGCACTGAAGCTTTCTTT
CASSLLRTEAFF
>NA|TRBJ2-7|TRBV7-9|NA
TGTTCCAGCAGCTCGGGTTTGAACGAGCAGTACTTC
CSSSSGLNEQYF
>NA|TRBJ2-1|TRBV10-3|TRBD2
TGTGCCACGTTAGCGGGGGACTACAATGAGCAGTTCTTC
CATLAGDYNEQFF
>few|TRBJ2-3|TRBV4-3|NA
TGCGCCAGCAGCCAAGACTGGACTACCTCCACAGATACGCAGTATTTT
CASSQDWTTSTDTQYF
>NA|TRBJ2-7|TRBV7-9|TRBD2
TGTGCCAGCAGCTTAGGAGTGGGACTAGCTCGGTACGAGCAGTACTTC
CASSLGVGLARYEQYF
>NA|TRBJ2-7|TRBV6-5|NA
TGTGCCAGCAGTTACGGCGTCGGGTTTCGGGGAGAGCAGTACTTC
CASSYGVGFRGEQYF
>NA|TRBJ1-6|TRBV10-3|TRBD1
TGTGCCATCAGTGAGTCGGGAGACAGGGGAACTTCACCCCTCCACTTT
CAISESGDRGTSPLHF
>NA|TRBJ2-7|TRBV6-5|TRBD1
TGTGCCAGCAGCCACCGGGACAGGGCATCCTACGAGCAGTACTTC
CASSHRDRASYEQYF
>NA|TRBJ1-1|TRBV2|NA
TGTGCCGCCCCGGGGAATGAAGGTGAAGCTTTCTTT
CAAPGNEGEAFF
>NA|TRBJ2-5|TRBV5-1|NA
TGCGCCAGCAGCGGGGGGGCCTGGGGAGAGACCCAGTACTTC
CASSGGAWGETQYF
>NA|TRBJ2-1|TRBV25-1|TRBD2
TGTGCCAGCAGATCAGCGGGAGGGCCGAATGAGCAGTTCTTC
CASRSAGGPNEQFF
>once|TRBJ2-3|TRBV5-4|NA
TGTGCCAGCAGCTGGGCCGGTGCTAGCACAGATACGCAGTATTTT
CASSWAGASTDTQYF
>few|TRBJ1-1|TRBV9|TRBD1
TGTGCCAGCCGACAGGGGATAAGGGAGAACACTGAAGCTTTCTTT
CASRQGIRENTEAFF
>NA|TRBJ1-1|TRBV4-3|TRBD1
TGCGCCAGCAGCCAAGACCTGGACAGGGCGATTGAAGCTTTCTTT
CASSQDLDRAIEAFF
>once|TRBJ2-7|TRBV30|TRBD2
TGTGCCGGAACTGGACTAGCGGACTTCTACGAGCAGTACTTC
CAGTGLADFYEQYF
>NA|TRBJ2-3|TRBV27|NA
TGTGCCAGCAGTTTATCGAGGGAACCGGATACGCAGTATTTT
CASSLSREPDTQYF
>NA|TRBJ1-2|TRBV30|NA
TGTGCCTGGAGTGTGGGGCAGGAGCGCTATGGCTACACCTTC
CAWSVGQERYGYTF
>NA|TRBJ2-7|TRBV19|TRBD1
TGTGCCAGTAGTTCCGGGACAGGGGCGCCCTACGAGCAGTACTTC
CASSSGTGAPYEQYF
>NA|TRBJ2-1|TRBV27|TRBD1
TGTGCCAGCAGTACCTTGACAGGGGGGTACAATGAGCAGTTCTTC
CASSTLTGGYNEQFF
>NA|TRBJ2-2|TRBV27|TRBD1
TGTGCCGCCAAAGGGGACAGTGGGTCCGGGGAGCTGTTTTTT
CAAKGDSGSGELFF
>NA|TRBJ2-5|TRBV29-1|NA
TGCAGCGTTGAAGACTCGGGACTTGGTGGGACCCAGTACTTC
CSVEDSGLGGTQYF
>NA|TRBJ2-2|TRBV7-9|NA
TGTGCCAGCAGCTTAGTTCAACGGGACACCGGGGAGCTGTTTTTT
CASSLVQRDTGELFF
>NA|TRBJ2-3|TRBV27|TRBD2
TGTGCCAGCAGACCTCTAGCGGGGGGGCAGACAGATACGCAGTATTTT
CASRPLAGGQTDTQYF
>NA|TRBJ1-2|TRBV5-1|NA
TGCGCCAGCAGCTTGGACACGGGGGGGCGCGGGTATGGCTACACCTTC
CASSLDTGGRGYGYTF